The present entry profiles one T cell receptor (beta chain) with its context. Trimming at V came to 6 bases and at J to 2 bases, leaving 6 bases not matched to a gene. The length of the CDR3 is 14 residues. Germline V gene sequence: CDR1 SEHNR, CDR2 FQNEAQ (reference sequence). CD45RO-negative cells were positively selected for CCR7, leaving out terminally differentiated effector memory CD45RA+ cells. The table came from immunoSEQ multiplex PCR; TCRdb's copy has only in-frame clones and leaves some out. The profile shows 1.5 million to 2.5 million clones, approximately 94% of them singletons. This record comes from a study of shared clonotypes between healthy human individuals.

V usage is TRBV7-9 and J usage is TRBJ1-2, with TRBD1 matching 7 bases. The material sequenced was naive CD8+ T cells sorted from blood. The TCR sequence derives from a young man in good health. The CDR3 reads CASSRGQINYGYTF. For the CDR3, the DNA is TGTGCCAGCAGTCGGGGACAGATAAACTATGGCTACACCTTC.